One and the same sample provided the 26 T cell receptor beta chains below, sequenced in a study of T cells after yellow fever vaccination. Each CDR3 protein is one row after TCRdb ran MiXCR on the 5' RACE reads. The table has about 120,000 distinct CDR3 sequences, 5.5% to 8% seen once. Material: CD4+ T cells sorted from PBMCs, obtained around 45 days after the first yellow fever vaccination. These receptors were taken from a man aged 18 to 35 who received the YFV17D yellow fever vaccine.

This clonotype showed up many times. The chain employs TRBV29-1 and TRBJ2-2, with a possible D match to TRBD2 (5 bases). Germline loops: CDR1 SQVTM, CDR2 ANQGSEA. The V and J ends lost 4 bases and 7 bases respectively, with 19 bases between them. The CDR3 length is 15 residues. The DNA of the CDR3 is TGCAGCGTTGGAGGGTTTGAAGGGTGGAGCGGGGAGCTGTTTTTT. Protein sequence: CSVGGFEGWSGELFF.

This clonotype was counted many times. The CDR3 spells CASSSSSGGNNEQFF. The CDR3 region has the DNA TGTGCCAGCTCAAGTTCCAGCGGGGGTAACAATGAGCAGTTCTTC. The chain carries TRBV18 and TRBJ2-1; 8 bases line up with TRBD2. In germline, CDR1 is KGHSH, CDR2 LQKENI. The length of the CDR3 is 15 residues. The ends lost 5 bases at V and 5 bases at J; junction bases unmatched: 8.

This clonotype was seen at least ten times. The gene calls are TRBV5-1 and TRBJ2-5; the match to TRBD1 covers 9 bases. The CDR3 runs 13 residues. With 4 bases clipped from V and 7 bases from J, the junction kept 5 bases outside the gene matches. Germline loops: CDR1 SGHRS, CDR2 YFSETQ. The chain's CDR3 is CASSPGQGGTQYF. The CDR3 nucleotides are TGCGCCAGCAGCCCGGGACAGGGCGGGACCCAGTACTTC.

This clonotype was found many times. As DNA, the CDR3 is TGTGCCACCAGTGGGACAGGGGCCACCGGGGAGCTGTTTTTT. As protein: CATSGTGATGELFF. The rearrangement links TRBV24-1 to TRBJ2-2; 9 bases fit TRBD1. The junction had 1 base not matched to a gene; V was cut back by 5 bases and J by 4 bases. CDR1 and CDR2 from the germline V gene are KGHDR and SFDVKD. CDR3 length: 14 residues.

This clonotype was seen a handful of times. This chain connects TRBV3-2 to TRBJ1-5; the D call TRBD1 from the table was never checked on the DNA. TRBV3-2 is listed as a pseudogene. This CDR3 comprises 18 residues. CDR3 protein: CASSPRGGVGDPNQPQHF. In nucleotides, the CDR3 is TGTGCCAGCAGCCCAAGAGGCGGGGTCGGCGACCCAAATCAGCCCCAGCATTTT.

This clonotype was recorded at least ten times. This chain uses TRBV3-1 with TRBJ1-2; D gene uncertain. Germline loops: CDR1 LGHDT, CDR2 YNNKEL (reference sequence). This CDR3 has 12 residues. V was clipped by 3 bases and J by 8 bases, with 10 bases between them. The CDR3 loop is CASSQGNGGYTF. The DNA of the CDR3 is TGTGCCAGCAGCCAGGGGAATGGCGGCTACACCTTC.

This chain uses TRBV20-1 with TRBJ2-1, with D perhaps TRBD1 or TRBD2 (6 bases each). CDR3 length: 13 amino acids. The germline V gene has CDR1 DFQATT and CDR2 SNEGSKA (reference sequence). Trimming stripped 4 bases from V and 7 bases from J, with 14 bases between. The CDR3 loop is CSAIGGRGNEQFF. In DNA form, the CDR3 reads TGCAGTGCTATTGGGGGGCGCGGAAATGAGCAGTTCTTC.

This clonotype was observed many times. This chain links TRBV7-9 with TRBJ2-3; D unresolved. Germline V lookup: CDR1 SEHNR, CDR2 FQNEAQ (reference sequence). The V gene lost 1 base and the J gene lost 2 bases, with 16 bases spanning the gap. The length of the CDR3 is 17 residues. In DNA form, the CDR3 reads TGTGCCAGCAGCTTAGTAACTCGGTTGATCGTCACAGATACGCAGTATTTT. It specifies CASSLVTRLIVTDTQYF.

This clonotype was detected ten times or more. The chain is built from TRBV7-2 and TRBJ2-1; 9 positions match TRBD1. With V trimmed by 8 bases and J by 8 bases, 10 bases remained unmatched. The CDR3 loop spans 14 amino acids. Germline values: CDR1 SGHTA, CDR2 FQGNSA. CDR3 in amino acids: CASLPGQGAHEQFF. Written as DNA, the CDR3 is TGTGCCAGCCTCCCGGGACAGGGTGCCCATGAGCAGTTCTTC.

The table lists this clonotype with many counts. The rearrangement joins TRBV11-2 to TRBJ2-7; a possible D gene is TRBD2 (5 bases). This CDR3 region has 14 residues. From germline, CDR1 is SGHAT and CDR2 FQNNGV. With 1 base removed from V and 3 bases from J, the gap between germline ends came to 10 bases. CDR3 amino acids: CASSLVGSFYEQYV. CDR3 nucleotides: TGTGCCAGCAGCTTAGTTGGGAGTTTCTACGAGCAGTACGTC.

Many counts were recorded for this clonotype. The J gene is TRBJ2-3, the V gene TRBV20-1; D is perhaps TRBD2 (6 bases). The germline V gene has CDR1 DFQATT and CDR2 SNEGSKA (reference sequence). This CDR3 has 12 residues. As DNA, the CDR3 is TGCTCCTGGTGGCGGGGCGGGGATACGCAGTATTTT. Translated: CSWWRGGDTQYF.

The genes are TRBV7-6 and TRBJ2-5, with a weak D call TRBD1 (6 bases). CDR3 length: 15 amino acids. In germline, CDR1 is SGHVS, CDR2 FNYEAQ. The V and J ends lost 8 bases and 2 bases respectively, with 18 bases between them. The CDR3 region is CASATRTGQQETQYF. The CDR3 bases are TGTGCCAGCGCGACTCGAACTGGACAGCAAGAGACCCAGTACTTC.

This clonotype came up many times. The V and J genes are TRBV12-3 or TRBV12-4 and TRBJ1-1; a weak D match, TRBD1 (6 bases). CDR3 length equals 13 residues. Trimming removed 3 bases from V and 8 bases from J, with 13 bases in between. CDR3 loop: CASSFVPGAEAFF. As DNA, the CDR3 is TGTGCCAGCAGTTTTGTTCCGGGGGCAGAAGCTTTCTTT.

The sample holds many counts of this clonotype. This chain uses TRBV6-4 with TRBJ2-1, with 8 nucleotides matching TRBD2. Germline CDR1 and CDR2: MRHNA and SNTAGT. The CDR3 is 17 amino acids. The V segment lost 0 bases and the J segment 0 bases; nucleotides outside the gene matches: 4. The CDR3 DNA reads TGTGCCAGCAGTGACTCGACTAGCGCTAGCTCCTACAATGAGCAGTTCTTC. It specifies CASSDSTSASSYNEQFF.

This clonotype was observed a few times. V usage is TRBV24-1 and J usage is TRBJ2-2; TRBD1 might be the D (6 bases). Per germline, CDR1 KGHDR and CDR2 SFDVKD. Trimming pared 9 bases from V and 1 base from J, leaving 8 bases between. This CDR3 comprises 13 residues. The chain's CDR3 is CATEGQNTGELFF. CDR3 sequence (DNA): TGTGCCACCGAGGGACAGAACACCGGGGAGCTGTTTTTT.

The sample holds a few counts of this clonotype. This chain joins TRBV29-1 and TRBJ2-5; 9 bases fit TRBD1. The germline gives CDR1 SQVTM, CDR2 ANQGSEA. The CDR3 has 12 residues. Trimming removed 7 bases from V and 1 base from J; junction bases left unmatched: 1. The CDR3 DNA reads TGCAGCGCGGGACAGGGCCAAGAGACCCAGTACTTC. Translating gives CSAGQGQETQYF.

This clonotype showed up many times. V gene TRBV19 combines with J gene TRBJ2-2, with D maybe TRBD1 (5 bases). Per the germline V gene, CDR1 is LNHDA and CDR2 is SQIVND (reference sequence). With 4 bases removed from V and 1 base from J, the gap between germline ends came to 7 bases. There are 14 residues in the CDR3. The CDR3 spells CASSTRVNTGELFF. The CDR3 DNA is TGTGCCAGTAGTACCAGGGTGAACACCGGGGAGCTGTTTTTT.

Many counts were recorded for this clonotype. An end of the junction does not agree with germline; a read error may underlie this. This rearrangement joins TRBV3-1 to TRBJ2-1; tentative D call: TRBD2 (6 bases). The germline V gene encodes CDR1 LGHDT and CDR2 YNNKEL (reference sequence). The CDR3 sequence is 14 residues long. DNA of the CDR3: TGTGCCAGCAGCCAAGAGAGACTAGGGGTCGGCTCGGTCTTC. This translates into CASSQERLGVGSVF.

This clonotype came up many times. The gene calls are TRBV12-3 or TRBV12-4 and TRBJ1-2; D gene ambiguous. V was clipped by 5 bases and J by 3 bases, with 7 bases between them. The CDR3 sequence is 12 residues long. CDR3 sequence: CASSGPYYGYTF. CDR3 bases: TGTGCCAGCAGTGGGCCCTACTATGGCTACACCTTC.

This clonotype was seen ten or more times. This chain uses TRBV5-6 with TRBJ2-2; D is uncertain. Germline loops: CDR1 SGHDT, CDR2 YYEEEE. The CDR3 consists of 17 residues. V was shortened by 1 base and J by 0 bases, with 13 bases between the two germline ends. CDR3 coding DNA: TGTGCCAGCAGCTTGCCTTGGGAAGCCGCGAACACCGGGGAGCTGTTTTTT. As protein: CASSLPWEAANTGELFF.

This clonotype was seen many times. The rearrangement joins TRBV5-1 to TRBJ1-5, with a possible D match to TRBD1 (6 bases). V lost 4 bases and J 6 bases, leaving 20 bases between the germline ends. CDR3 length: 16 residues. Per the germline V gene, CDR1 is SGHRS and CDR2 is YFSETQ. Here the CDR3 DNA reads TGCGCCAGCAGCCAGGCGCCACAGGGTACGGGTCAGCCCCAGCATTTT. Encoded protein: CASSQAPQGTGQPQHF. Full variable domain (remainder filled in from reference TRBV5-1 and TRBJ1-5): KAGVTQTPRYLIKTRGQQVTLSCSPISGHRSVSWYQQTPGQGLQFLFEYFSETQRNKGNFPGRFSGRQFSNSRSEMNVSTLELGDSALYLCASSQAPQGTGQPQHFGDGTRLSIL.

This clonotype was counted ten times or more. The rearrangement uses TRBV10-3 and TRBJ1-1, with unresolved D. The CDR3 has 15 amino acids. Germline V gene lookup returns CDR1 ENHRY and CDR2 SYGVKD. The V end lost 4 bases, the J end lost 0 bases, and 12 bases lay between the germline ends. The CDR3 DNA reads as TGTGCCATCAGTGGCCCAGGCAGAATGAACACTGAAGCTTTCTTT. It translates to CAISGPGRMNTEAFF.

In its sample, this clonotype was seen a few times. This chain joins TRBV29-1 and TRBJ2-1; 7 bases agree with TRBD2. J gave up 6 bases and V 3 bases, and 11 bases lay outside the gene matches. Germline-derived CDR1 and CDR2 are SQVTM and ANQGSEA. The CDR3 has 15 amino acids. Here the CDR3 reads CSVDTLAARANEQFF. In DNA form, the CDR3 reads TGCAGCGTTGACACCCTAGCGGCTCGGGCCAATGAGCAGTTCTTC.

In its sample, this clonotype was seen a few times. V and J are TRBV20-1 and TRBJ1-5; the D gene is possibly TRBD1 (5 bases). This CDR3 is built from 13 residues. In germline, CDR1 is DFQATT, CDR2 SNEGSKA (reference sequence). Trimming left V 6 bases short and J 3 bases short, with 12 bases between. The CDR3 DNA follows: TGCAGTGCCTCCCAGGGTCTCAATCAGCCCCAGCATTTT. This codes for CSASQGLNQPQHF.

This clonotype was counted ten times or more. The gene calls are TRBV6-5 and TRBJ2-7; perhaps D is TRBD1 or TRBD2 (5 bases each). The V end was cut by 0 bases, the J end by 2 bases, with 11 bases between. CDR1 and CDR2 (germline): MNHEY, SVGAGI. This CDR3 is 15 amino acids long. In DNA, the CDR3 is TGTGCCAGCAGTTACTCCCCGAGGGGTCCCTACGAGCAGTACTTC. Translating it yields CASSYSPRGPYEQYF.

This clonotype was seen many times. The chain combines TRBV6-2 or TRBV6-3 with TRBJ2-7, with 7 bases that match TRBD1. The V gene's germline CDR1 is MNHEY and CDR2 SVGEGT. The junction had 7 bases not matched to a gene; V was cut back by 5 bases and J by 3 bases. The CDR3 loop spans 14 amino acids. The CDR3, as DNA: TGTGCCAGCAGTGACCGGGACAGCTTCTACGAGCAGTACTTC. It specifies CASSDRDSFYEQYF.